One and the same sample provided the 17 T cell receptor beta chains below, sequenced in a study of shared T cell receptors in the human thymus. Clones were read by immunoSEQ multiplex PCR, and TCRdb kept only the in-frame ones, dropping some. The sample holds about 660,000 clones; roughly 88% are singletons and the top ten take approximately 0.01%. This same sample was also taken into another study, of human thymus T cells.

Sequencing was carried out using thymocytes. These receptors were obtained from a boy younger than two with a congenital heart defect.

V is TRBV1 and J is TRBJ2-7; TRBD2 is taken as the D call from the table, unchecked against the DNA. TRBV1 is a listed pseudogene. This CDR3 spans 12 amino acids. The CDR3 nucleotides are TGCACCAGCAGCCAAAATCGTTACGAGCAGTACTTC. Translating gives CTSSQNRYEQYF.

This clone has only a few counts. The junction differs from germline at one of its ends, possibly a read error. The chain recombines TRBV6-1 with TRBJ1-1; 8 bases match TRBD1. Germline CDR1 MNHNS, CDR2 SASEGT. The CDR3 extends over 10 amino acids. The CDR3 DNA reads as TGTGCCAGCAGTGCGGACAGGGCAGTCTTT. It specifies CASSADRAVF.

The chain links TRBV14 to TRBJ2-3, with 12 bases that match TRBD2. The CDR3 totals 19 residues. The V segment lost 1 base and the J segment 3 bases; nucleotides outside the gene matches: 11. The V gene's germline CDR1 is SGHDN and CDR2 FVKESK. The CDR3 is CASSQVSSGRAMRTDTQYF. The CDR3 nucleotides read TGTGCCAGCAGCCAAGTGTCTAGCGGGAGGGCCATGAGAACAGATACGCAGTATTTT. Complete variable domain (other parts from reference TRBV14 and TRBJ2-3): EAGVTQFPSHSVIEKGQTVTLRCDPISGHDNLYWYRRVMGKEIKFLLHFVKESKQDESGMPNNRFLAERTGGTYSTLKVQPAELEDSGVYFCASSQVSSGRAMRTDTQYFGPGTRLTVL.

The sample holds a few counts of this clone. The chain couples TRBV7-3 to TRBJ1-3; no firm D call. Germline V gene sequence: CDR1 SGHTA, CDR2 FQGTGA. V was clipped by 1 base and J by 0 bases, with 7 bases between them. There are 15 residues in the CDR3. CDR3 region: CASSLRANSGNTIYF. For the CDR3, the DNA is TGTGCCAGCAGCTTAAGAGCGAACTCTGGAAACACCATATATTTT. Together with reference TRBV7-3 and TRBJ1-3, the CDR3 gives the full variable domain: GAGVSQTPSNKVTEKGKYVELRCDPISGHTALYWYRQSLGQGPEFLIYFQGTGAADDSGLPNDRFFAVRPEGSVSTLKIQRTERGDSAVYLCASSLRANSGNTIYFGEGSWLTVV.

The V and J genes are TRBV4-2 and TRBJ2-6, with D possibly matching TRBD2 (5 bases). The germline gives CDR1 LGHNA, CDR2 YNFKEQ. This CDR3 has 18 residues. Trimming took off 4 bases at V and 0 bases at J, with 16 bases between the two ends. CDR3 loop: CASSPGWPSSSGANVLTF. The CDR3 DNA follows: TGTGCCAGCAGCCCGGGATGGCCGTCAAGCTCTGGGGCCAACGTCCTGACTTTC.

This chain uses TRBV13 with TRBJ2-7; 12 bases map to TRBD1. The germline gives CDR1 PRHDT, CDR2 FYEKMQ (reference sequence). J was trimmed by 6 bases and V by 4 bases; bases with no gene match: 7. The CDR3 consists of 15 residues. The CDR3 bases are TGTGCCAGCAGCTCCCGGGACAGGGGGCATGGCGAGCAGTACTTC. Amino acids: CASSSRDRGHGEQYF.

The chain couples TRBV23-1 to TRBJ1-4, with D tentatively TRBD1 (5 bases). TRBV23-1 is noted as an ORF with a role that remains uncertain. V was trimmed by 3 bases and J by 5 bases, leaving 16 bases between them. The CDR3 is made up of 16 amino acids. CDR3 sequence (DNA): TGCGCCAGCAGTCAGCCAGACGGGACTGCCAATGAAAAACTGTTTTTT. Translated: CASSQPDGTANEKLFF.

This clone appeared once. This chain connects TRBV14 to TRBJ2-7; 11 nucleotides match TRBD2. The CDR3 runs 13 residues. In germline, CDR1 is SGHDN, CDR2 FVKESK. The CDR3 sequence is CASSHTSGSPAEV. In nucleotides, the CDR3 is TGTGCCAGCAGCCATACTAGCGGGAGTCCCGCCGAGGTC.

The chain combines TRBV5-4 with TRBJ2-5; 10 nucleotides line up with TRBD2. The CDR3 runs to 15 residues. After removal of 1 base from V and 2 bases from J, the junction contained 2 bases not matched to a gene. Germline V lookup: CDR1 SGHNT, CDR2 YYREEE (reference sequence). The CDR3 sequence: CASSLTSGIQETQYF. CDR3 coding DNA: TGTGCCAGCAGCTTGACTAGCGGGATTCAAGAGACCCAGTACTTC.

Written as DNA, the CDR3 is TGTGCCAGCAGCTTAGGAAAGAGGGTCCAGGGAGGGGGCAATGAGCAGTTCTTC. As protein: CASSLGKRVQGGGNEQFF. The rearrangement joins TRBV7-6 to TRBJ2-1; TRBD2 is a possible D gene (7 bases). There are 18 residues in the CDR3. CDR1 and CDR2 (germline): SGHVS, FNYEAQ. The germline V and J ends were trimmed by 1 base and 6 bases, with 22 bases remaining between them.

CDR3 region: CASRDYTSTDTQYF. The CDR3, as DNA: TGTGCCAGCCGGGACTACACTAGCACAGATACGCAGTATTTT. The chain carries TRBV19 and TRBJ2-3; TRBD2 matches at 7 bases. Germline lookup yields CDR1 LNHDA and CDR2 SQIVND (reference sequence). CDR3 size: 14 residues. V gave up 9 bases and J gave up 0 bases; unmatched junction bases: 6.

The V gene is TRBV29-1, the J gene TRBJ2-3; D may be TRBD2 (6 bases). This CDR3 region has 13 residues. Germline assignment: CDR1 SQVTM and CDR2 ANQGSEA. V dropped 7 bases and J dropped 2 bases, with 13 bases sitting between them. This chain's CDR3 is CSERVADTDTQYF. The CDR3 region has the DNA TGCAGCGAACGGGTAGCGGACACAGATACGCAGTATTTT.

This clone turned up a few times. This chain links TRBV4-3 with TRBJ1-5; perhaps TRBD1 as D (5 bases). The CDR3 is made up of 14 amino acids. V lost 0 bases, J lost 6 bases, and 9 bases lay in between. Germline CDR1 reads LGHNA; CDR2 reads YSLEER. As DNA, the CDR3 is TGCGCCAGCAGCCAAGATTGGGGCGCTCAGCCCCAGCATTTT. The encoded protein is CASSQDWGAQPQHF.

This rearrangement joins TRBV4-3 to TRBJ2-1; 8 bases agree with TRBD2. CDR1 and CDR2 (germline): LGHNA, YSLEER. With V trimmed by 0 bases and J by 0 bases, 4 bases remained unmatched. CDR3 length equals 17 residues. DNA for the CDR3: TGCGCCAGCAGCCAAGACAGGAGCGGGAGCTCCTACAATGAGCAGTTCTTC. Residues: CASSQDRSGSSYNEQFF.

This chain connects TRBV13 to TRBJ2-1, with 8 bases lining up with TRBD2. The CDR3 contains 16 residues. Germline CDR1 and CDR2: PRHDT and FYEKMQ (reference sequence). V was clipped by 3 bases and J by 2 bases; unmatched bases: 6. This CDR3 reads CASSFSRGGTYNEQFF. As DNA, the CDR3 is TGTGCCAGCAGCTTTAGCCGGGGGGGGACCTACAATGAGCAGTTCTTC. Based on the CDR3 plus reference TRBV13 and TRBJ2-1, the full variable domain is AAGVIQSPRHLIKEKRETATLKCYPIPRHDTVYWYQQGPGQDPQFLISFYEKMQSDKGSIPDRFSAQQFSDYHSELNMSSLELGDSALYFCASSFSRGGTYNEQFFGPGTRLTVL.

This clone was observed a few times. The chain uses TRBV28 and TRBJ1-4, with 7 bases lining up with TRBD1. V shed 5 bases, J shed 6 bases, and the junction held 9 bases outside the gene matches. The V gene's germline CDR1 is MDHEN and CDR2 SYDVKM. This CDR3 comprises 15 residues. This CDR3 is CASSPSGTDHEKLFF. The CDR3, as DNA: TGTGCCAGCAGTCCTTCCGGGACAGATCATGAAAAACTGTTTTTT.

This chain joins TRBV9 and TRBJ2-1, with 13 bases lining up with TRBD2. Germline V lookup: CDR1 SGDLS, CDR2 YYNGEE. The CDR3 runs 16 residues. V shed 4 bases, J shed 8 bases, and the junction held 9 bases outside the gene matches. Here the CDR3 reads CASSQRTSGSIYEQFF. The CDR3 DNA reads as TGTGCCAGCAGCCAGAGGACTAGCGGGAGTATCTATGAGCAGTTCTTC.